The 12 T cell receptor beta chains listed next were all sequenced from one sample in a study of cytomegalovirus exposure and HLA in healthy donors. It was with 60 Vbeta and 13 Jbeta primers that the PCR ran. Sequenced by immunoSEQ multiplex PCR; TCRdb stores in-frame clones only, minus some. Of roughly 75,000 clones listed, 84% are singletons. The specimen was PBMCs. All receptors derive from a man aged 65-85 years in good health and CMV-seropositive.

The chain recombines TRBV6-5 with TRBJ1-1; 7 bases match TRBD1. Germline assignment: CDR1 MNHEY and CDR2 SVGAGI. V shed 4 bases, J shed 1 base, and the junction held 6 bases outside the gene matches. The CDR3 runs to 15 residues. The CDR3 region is CASSSHRGTNTEAFF. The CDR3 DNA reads TGTGCCAGCAGTTCACACAGGGGCACGAACACTGAAGCTTTCTTT.

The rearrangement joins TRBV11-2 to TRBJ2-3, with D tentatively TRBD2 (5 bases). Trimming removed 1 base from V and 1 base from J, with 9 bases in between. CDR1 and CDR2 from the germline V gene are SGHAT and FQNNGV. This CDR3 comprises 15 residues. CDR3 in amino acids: CASSLAGKGTDTQYF. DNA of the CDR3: TGTGCCAGCAGCTTAGCGGGAAAGGGCACAGATACGCAGTATTTT.

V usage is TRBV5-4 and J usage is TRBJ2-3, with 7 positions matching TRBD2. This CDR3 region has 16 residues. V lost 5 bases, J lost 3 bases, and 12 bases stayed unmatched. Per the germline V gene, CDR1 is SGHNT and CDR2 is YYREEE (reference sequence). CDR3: CASSPYRGGRTDTQYF. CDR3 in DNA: TGTGCCAGCAGTCCTTATCGAGGCGGGAGAACAGATACGCAGTATTTT.

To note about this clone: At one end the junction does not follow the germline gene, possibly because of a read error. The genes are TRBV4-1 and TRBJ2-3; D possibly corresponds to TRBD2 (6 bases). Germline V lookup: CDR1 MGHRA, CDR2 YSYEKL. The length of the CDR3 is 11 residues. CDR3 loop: CASSQEGRRHF. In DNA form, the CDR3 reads TGCGCCAGCAGCCAAGAGGGGAGGAGGCATTTT.

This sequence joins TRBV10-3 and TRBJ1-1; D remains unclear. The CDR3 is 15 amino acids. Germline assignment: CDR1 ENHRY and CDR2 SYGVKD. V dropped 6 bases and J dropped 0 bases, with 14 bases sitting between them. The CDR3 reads CAISQAEALNTEAFF. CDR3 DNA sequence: TGTGCCATCAGCCAAGCCGAGGCTTTGAACACTGAAGCTTTCTTT.

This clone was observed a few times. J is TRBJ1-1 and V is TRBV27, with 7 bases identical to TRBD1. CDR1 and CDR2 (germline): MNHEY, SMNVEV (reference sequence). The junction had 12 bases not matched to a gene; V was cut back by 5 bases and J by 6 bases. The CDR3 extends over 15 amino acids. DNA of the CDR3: TGTGCCAGCAGTCCCCCGGGACAGATTACCCCTGAAGCTTTCTTT. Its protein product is CASSPPGQITPEAFF.

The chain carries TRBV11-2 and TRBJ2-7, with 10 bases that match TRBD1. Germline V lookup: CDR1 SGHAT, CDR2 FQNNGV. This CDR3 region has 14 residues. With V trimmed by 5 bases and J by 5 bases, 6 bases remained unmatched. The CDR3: CASSNRDRGDEQYF. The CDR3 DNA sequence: TGTGCCAGCAGCAACCGGGACAGGGGAGACGAGCAGTACTTC.

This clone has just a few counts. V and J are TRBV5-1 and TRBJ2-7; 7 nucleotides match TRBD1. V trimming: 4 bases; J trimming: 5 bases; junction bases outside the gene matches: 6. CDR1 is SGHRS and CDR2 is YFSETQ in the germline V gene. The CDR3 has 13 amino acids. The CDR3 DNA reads TGCGCCAGCAGCGGAGGACAGGACCACGAGCAGTACTTC. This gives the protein CASSGGQDHEQYF.

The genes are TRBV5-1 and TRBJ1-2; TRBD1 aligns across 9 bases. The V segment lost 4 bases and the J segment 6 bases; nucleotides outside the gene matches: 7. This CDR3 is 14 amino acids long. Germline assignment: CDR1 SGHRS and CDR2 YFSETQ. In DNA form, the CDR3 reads TGCGCCAGCAGCGGGGGACAGGGTGGGGATGGCTACACCTTC. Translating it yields CASSGGQGGDGYTF.

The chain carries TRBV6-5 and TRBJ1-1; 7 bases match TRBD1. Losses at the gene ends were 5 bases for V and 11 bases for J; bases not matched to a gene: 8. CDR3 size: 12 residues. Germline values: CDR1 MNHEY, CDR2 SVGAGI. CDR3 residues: CASSGNRGAAFF. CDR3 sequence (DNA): TGTGCCAGCAGTGGCAACAGGGGTGCGGCTTTCTTT.

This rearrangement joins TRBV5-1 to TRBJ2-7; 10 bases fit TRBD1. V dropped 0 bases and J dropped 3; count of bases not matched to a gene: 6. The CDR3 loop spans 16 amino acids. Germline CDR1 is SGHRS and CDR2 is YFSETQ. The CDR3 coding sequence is TGCGCCAGCAGCTTGGACGGGACAGGGGTGCTCTACGAGCAGTACTTC. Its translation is CASSLDGTGVLYEQYF.

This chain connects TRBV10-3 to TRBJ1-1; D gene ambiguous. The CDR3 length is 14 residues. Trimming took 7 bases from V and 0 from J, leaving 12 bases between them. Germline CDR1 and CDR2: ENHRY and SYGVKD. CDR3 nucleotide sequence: TGTGCCATCACCCCCTCGGGGATGAACACTGAAGCTTTCTTT. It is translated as CAITPSGMNTEAFF.